These 14 T cell receptor beta chains originate from one sample sequenced in a study of T cell responses to AZD1222 COVID-19 vaccine. Sequenced by immunoSEQ multiplex PCR; TCRdb stores in-frame clones only, minus some. This sample has 60,000 to 100,000 clones; roughly 94% occur once, and the top ten carry roughly 6.4%. This specimen was peripheral blood, taken on day 0 of MenACWY control vaccination. These receptors were taken from an adult in good health.

The CDR3 sequence is CASSLVLTQETQYF. In nucleotides, the CDR3 is TGCGCCAGCAGCTTGGTGTTAACACAAGAGACCCAGTACTTC. The genes are TRBV5-1 and TRBJ2-5; no firm D call. This CDR3 has 14 residues. Germline V gene lookup returns CDR1 SGHRS and CDR2 YFSETQ. The V and J ends lost 0 bases and 2 bases respectively, with 8 bases between them.

The rearrangement uses TRBV28 and TRBJ1-1, with D perhaps TRBD1 (5 bases). V was clipped by 2 bases and J by 3 bases, with 25 bases between them. CDR3 length: 19 amino acids. CDR1 and CDR2 from the germline V gene are MDHEN and SYDVKM. The CDR3 region is CASSLAAGLGTLGDTEAFF. Here the CDR3 DNA reads TGTGCCAGCAGTTTAGCGGCAGGGTTAGGTACGTTAGGTGACACTGAAGCTTTCTTT. Combining the CDR3 with reference TRBV28 and TRBJ1-1 gives the whole variable domain DVKVTQSSRYLVKRTGEKVFLECVQDMDHENMFWYRQDPGLGLRLIYFSYDVKMKEKGDIPEGYSVSREKKERFSLILESASTNQTSMYLCASSLAAGLGTLGDTEAFFGQGTRLTVV.

The chain has TRBV9 and TRBJ1-6; D perhaps matches TRBD1 (6 bases). The ends were cut back, 3 bases at V and 6 bases at J, with 13 bases in the middle. Germline loops: CDR1 SGDLS, CDR2 YYNGEE. This CDR3 has 15 residues. The CDR3 coding sequence is TGTGCCAGCAGCGCAGAGCACAGGGCTAATTCACCCCTCCACTTT. This translates into CASSAEHRANSPLHF.

The chain is built from TRBV6-2 or TRBV6-3 and TRBJ2-5, with unresolved D. This CDR3 comprises 14 residues. Germline CDR1 and CDR2: MNHEY and SVGEGT. Trimming removed 5 bases at V and 3 bases at J, with 13 bases between. The CDR3 sequence: CASSTQWAEETQYF. CDR3 nucleotide sequence: TGTGCCAGCAGTACCCAGTGGGCAGAAGAGACCCAGTACTTC.

V gene TRBV5-1 combines with J gene TRBJ2-7; 8 nucleotides line up with TRBD1. J gave up 2 bases and V 4 bases, and 5 bases lay outside the gene matches. CDR1 SGHRS and CDR2 YFSETQ come from the germline V gene. The CDR3 contains 14 residues. Written as DNA, the CDR3 is TGCGCCAGCAGCCCCCGGACAGGGACCTACGAGCAGTACTTC. As protein: CASSPRTGTYEQYF.

The chain couples TRBV7-2 to TRBJ1-6; TRBD1 aligns across 11 bases. The CDR3 runs to 18 residues. Germline CDR1 and CDR2: SGHTA and FQGNSA. After removal of 0 bases from V and 7 bases from J, the junction contained 8 bases not matched to a gene. The DNA for the CDR3 is TGTGCCAGCAGCTTAGCGTGGGTTGGACAGGGGGCGAATTCACCCCTCCACTTT. It codes for CASSLAWVGQGANSPLHF.

The V and J genes are TRBV28 and TRBJ2-3; 13 bases are a match to TRBD2. V lost 2 bases and J lost 6; bases outside the gene matches: 17. This CDR3 is built from 20 residues. Germline lookup yields CDR1 MDHEN and CDR2 SYDVKM. The CDR3: CASSLGPGLAGFARADTQYF. The CDR3 nucleotides read TGTGCCAGCAGTTTAGGTCCGGGACTAGCGGGATTCGCGCGGGCCGATACGCAGTATTTT.

CDR3 sequence: CASSRISGYEQYF. CDR3 bases: TGTGCCAGCAGCCGGATTAGCGGATACGAGCAGTACTTC. V usage is TRBV3-1 (or the pseudogene TRBV3-2) and J usage is TRBJ2-7, with a weak D call TRBD2 (6 bases). Trimming cost V 4 bases and J 4 bases, with 11 bases left between them. The V gene's germline CDR1 is LGHDT and CDR2 YNNKEL (reference sequence). The length of the CDR3 is 13 residues.

V usage is TRBV28 and J usage is TRBJ2-7, with 10 bases lining up with TRBD2. V was clipped by 3 bases and J by 3 bases; unmatched bases: 2. The CDR3 consists of 14 residues. Germline values: CDR1 MDHEN, CDR2 SYDVKM. The CDR3 reads CASSFLAGDYEQYF. The CDR3 nucleotides read TGTGCCAGCAGTTTTCTAGCGGGGGACTACGAGCAGTACTTC.

V and J are TRBV5-8 and TRBJ2-7; 10 bases are shared with TRBD1. V lost 0 bases to trimming and J lost 3 bases; unmatched junction nucleotides: 9. The CDR3 sequence is 17 residues long. Germline-derived CDR1 and CDR2 are SGHTS and YDEGEE. The CDR3 spells CASSLGLGTGVNYEQYF. The CDR3 nucleotides read TGTGCCAGCAGCTTGGGCCTGGGGACAGGGGTTAACTACGAGCAGTACTTC.

This chain connects TRBV18 to TRBJ2-1; no clear D gene. Per germline, CDR1 KGHSH and CDR2 LQKENI. V was pared by 0 bases and J by 5 bases, with 11 bases between. There are 15 residues in the CDR3. CDR3 sequence (DNA): TGTGCCAGCTCACCACCGAAAGGATTCGACAATGAGCAGTTCTTC. It codes for CASSPPKGFDNEQFF. Full variable domain (outside the CDR3, taken from reference TRBV18 and TRBJ2-1): NAGVMQNPRHLVRRRGQEARLRCSPMKGHSHVYWYRQLPEEGLKFMVYLQKENIIDESGMPKERFSAEFPKEGPSILRIQQVVRGDSAAYFCASSPPKGFDNEQFFGPGTRLTVL.

The V gene is TRBV24-1, the J gene TRBJ2-3, with unresolved D. Trimming stripped 5 bases from V and 1 base from J, with 12 bases between. This CDR3 is built from 15 residues. CDR1 KGHDR and CDR2 SFDVKD come from the germline V gene. DNA of the CDR3: TGTGCCACCAGTGCCCCCAAGGTCGGCACAGATACGCAGTATTTT. Translated: CATSAPKVGTDTQYF.

The chain links TRBV3-1 (or the pseudogene TRBV3-2) to TRBJ2-7, with 7 bases that match TRBD2. Germline assignment: CDR1 LGHDT and CDR2 YNNKEL (reference sequence). V was clipped by 0 bases and J by 0 bases; unmatched bases: 2. The CDR3 runs to 15 residues. CDR3: CASSQEGGDSYEQYF. The CDR3 DNA is TGTGCCAGCAGCCAAGAGGGGGGGGACTCCTACGAGCAGTACTTC.

This rearrangement joins TRBV29-1 to TRBJ1-2, with 9 positions matching TRBD1. Per germline, CDR1 SQVTM and CDR2 ANQGSEA. The CDR3 is 13 amino acids. Trimming removed 7 bases from V and 7 bases from J; junction bases left unmatched: 10. The CDR3 region has the DNA TGCAGCGCCCGGGACAGGGTCGGCATTGGCTACACCTTC. Protein product: CSARDRVGIGYTF.